This T cell receptor beta chain appears in the sequencing data of a study of T cells in Graves' hyperthyroidism and ophthalmopathy. Study outcomes and limitations: Most thyroid clonotypes expanded above 0.001 were also detected in blood. A 13 V-J signature model discriminated ophthalmopathy versus stable hyperthyroidism.

Amplification of TCR beta CDR3 regions was performed using RNA transcripts as template. A first-round RT-PCR of the TCR CDR3 used the HTBI primer set. From the multiplex PCR reads, TCRdb called clonotypes with MiXCR, one entry per CDR3 protein. Among 490,000 or so distinct CDR3 sequences listed, 15% to 20% were seen once. With duration under 3 months, ophthalmopathy was active: Clinical Activity Score at least 3, NOSPECS at least 4. PBMCs were obtained from under 13 ml fresh peripheral blood. This clonotype was observed at least ten times. Its antigen remains unidentified. CDR1 and CDR2 (germline): MNHEY, SVGEGT. The CDR3 spans 12 residues. Between the trimmed V and J ends, which lost 3 bases and 8 bases, there was a span of 8 bases.

Sequencing used blood. The chain carries TRBV6-2 or TRBV6-3 and TRBJ2-1; D unresolved. This receptor was obtained from a woman in her 30s with Graves' ophthalmopathy. CDR3 region: CASSYFSDEQFF. The CDR3 DNA follows: TGTGCCAGCAGTTATTTTTCCGATGAGCAGTTCTTC.